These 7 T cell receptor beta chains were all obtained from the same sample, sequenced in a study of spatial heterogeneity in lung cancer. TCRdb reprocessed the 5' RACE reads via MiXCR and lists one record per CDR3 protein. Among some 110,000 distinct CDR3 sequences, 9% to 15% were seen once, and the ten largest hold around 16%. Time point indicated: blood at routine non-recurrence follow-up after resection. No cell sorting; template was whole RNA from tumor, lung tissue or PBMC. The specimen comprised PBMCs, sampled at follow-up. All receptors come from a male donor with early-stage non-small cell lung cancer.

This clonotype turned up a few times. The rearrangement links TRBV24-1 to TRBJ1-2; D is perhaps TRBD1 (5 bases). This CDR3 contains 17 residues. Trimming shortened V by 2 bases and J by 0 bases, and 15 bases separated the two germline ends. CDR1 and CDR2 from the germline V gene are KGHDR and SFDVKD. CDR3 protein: CATSDSSAQGTNYGYTF. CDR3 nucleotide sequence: TGTGCCACCAGTGATTCGTCCGCGCAGGGCACTAACTATGGCTACACCTTC.

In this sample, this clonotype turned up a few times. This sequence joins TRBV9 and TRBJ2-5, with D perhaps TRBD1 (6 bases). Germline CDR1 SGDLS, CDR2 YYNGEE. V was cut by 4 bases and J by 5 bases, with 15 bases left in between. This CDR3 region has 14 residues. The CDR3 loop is CASSPRTARETQYF. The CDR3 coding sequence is TGTGCCAGCAGCCCCCGGACAGCGCGGGAGACCCAGTACTTC.

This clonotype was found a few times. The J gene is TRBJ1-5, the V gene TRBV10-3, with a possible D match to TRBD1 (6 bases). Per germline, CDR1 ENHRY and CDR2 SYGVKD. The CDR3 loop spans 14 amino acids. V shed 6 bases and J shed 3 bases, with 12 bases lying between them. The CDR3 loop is CAISEGVYNQPQHF. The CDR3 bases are TGTGCCATCAGCGAGGGGGTATACAATCAGCCCCAGCATTTT.

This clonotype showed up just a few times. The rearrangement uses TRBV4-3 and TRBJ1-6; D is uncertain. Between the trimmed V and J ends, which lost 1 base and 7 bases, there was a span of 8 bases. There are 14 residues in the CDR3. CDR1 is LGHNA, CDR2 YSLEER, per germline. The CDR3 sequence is CASSQGPENSPLHF. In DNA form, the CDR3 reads TGCGCCAGCAGCCAAGGGCCCGAGAATTCACCCCTCCACTTT.

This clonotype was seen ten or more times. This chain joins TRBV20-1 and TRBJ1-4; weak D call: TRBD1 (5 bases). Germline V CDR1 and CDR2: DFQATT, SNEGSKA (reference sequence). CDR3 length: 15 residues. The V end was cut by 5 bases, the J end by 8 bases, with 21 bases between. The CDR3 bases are TGCAGTGCTGTCTGGAGGGGCACCGTCAGGGAAAAACTGTTTTTT. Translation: CSAVWRGTVREKLFF.

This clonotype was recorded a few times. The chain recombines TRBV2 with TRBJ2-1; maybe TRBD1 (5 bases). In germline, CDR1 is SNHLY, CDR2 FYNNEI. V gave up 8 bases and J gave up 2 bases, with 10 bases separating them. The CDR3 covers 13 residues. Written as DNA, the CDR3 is TGTGCCAGCCGTCCAGGGACCTACAATGAGCAGTTCTTC. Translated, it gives CASRPGTYNEQFF. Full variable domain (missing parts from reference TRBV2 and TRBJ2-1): EPEVTQTPSHQVTQMGQEVILRCVPISNHLYFYWYRQILGQKVEFLVSFYNNEISEKSEIFDDQFSVERPDGSNFTLKIRSTKLEDSAMYFCASRPGTYNEQFFGPGTRLTVL.

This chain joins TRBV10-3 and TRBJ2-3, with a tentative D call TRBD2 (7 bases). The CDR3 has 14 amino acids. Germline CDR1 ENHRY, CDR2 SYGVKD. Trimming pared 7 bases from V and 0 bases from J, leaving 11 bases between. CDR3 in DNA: TGTGCCATCACGGCGGGGGCTAGCACAGATACGCAGTATTTT. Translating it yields CAITAGASTDTQYF.